This entry describes one T cell receptor (beta chain). RNA amounts of 0.5 to 1 ug underwent reverse transcription with random hexamers. Amplification of TCR beta CDR3 across 54 Vbeta and 13 Jbeta was performed with immunoSEQ multiplex PCR. Using its own MiXCR run on the immunoSEQ multiplex PCR reads, TCRdb lists one record per CDR3 protein. The table has under 200,000 distinct CDR3 sequences, approximately 95% seen once. TCR beta from blood CD8+ and CD4+ T cells was sequenced. The multiple sclerosis controls were treatment-naive patients with relapsing-remitting disease that was stable or active. Isolation of CD8+ and CD4+ T cells was performed negatively, whereas enrichment of TEMRA cells was done by FACS. The data derive from a study of CD8 T cells in Susac syndrome. CDR3 size: 11 residues. Germline loops: CDR1 GTSNPN, CDR2 SVGIG (reference sequence). The V and J ends lost 2 bases and 8 bases respectively, with 8 bases between them.

This chain links TRBV30 with TRBJ2-3; D is ambiguous. The TCR was taken from a human donor with multiple sclerosis. The sample was CD8+ T cells from PBMCs. CDR3 sequence (DNA): TGTGCCTGGAGTTTGCCGGGTACGCAGTATTTT. It codes for CAWSLPGTQYF.